The 32 T cell receptor beta chains in this list originate from one sample, sequenced in a study of blood T cells in healthy people across ages (dated by TCRdb to about 2015). Libraries were built with 5' RACE. Sequencing instrument: Illumina HiSeq 2500. A second 7 to 11 cycle PCR used a sample-barcoded 5' primer and a J-beta primer mix. In-frame beta chains were kept once TCRdb had trimmed the public reads at Q25 with fastp and called clones with MiXCR. Every distinct CDR3 protein forms one entry, paired with its most common genes and DNA. Recorded for this sample are around 700,000 distinct CDR3 sequences; 20% to 25% of them occurred a single time. Roughly 9% of the sample is in the top ten clones. These sequences were also reported in another study, on T cells of mothers and their children.

The sequencing input was blood. These receptors originate from a boy younger than 18 in good health.

This clonotype was counted only a few times. CDR3 DNA sequence: TGTGCCAGCCGCCCGGGACAGGGGTTAGGTTCACCCCTCCACTTT. Its translation is CASRPGQGLGSPLHF. The rearrangement links TRBV28 to TRBJ1-6; TRBD1 matches at 10 bases. The length of the CDR3 is 15 residues. V lost 8 bases to trimming and J lost 9 bases; unmatched junction nucleotides: 10. The germline V gene encodes CDR1 MDHEN and CDR2 SYDVKM.

This clonotype occurred a few times. This chain uses TRBV12-5 with TRBJ1-6, with 8 bases aligning to TRBD1. Losses at the gene ends were 4 bases for V and 6 bases for J; bases not matched to a gene: 8. CDR3 size: 16 residues. CDR1 is LGHNT and CDR2 is FRNRAP in the germline V gene. This CDR3 reads CASGSYAGGVNSPLHF. CDR3 nucleotides: TGTGCTAGTGGTTCATACGCAGGGGGCGTTAATTCACCCCTCCACTTT.

Comments on this clonotype: Relative to the germline gene, one junction end is altered; a read error may explain this. The chain carries TRBV28 and TRBJ2-7; D remains unclear. This CDR3 region has 17 residues. CDR1 and CDR2 from the germline V gene are MDHEN and SYDVKM. CDR3 amino acids: CAGSPGSLISGSYEQYF. Here the CDR3 DNA reads TGTGCCGGCAGTCCCGGGTCGCTGATATCAGGATCCTACGAGCAGTACTTC.

This clonotype was detected only a few times. This chain connects TRBV29-1 to TRBJ1-2; the D gene is possibly TRBD1 (6 bases). Germline loops: CDR1 SQVTM, CDR2 ANQGSEA. This CDR3 has 14 amino acids. Between the trimmed V and J ends, which lost 6 bases and 2 bases, there was a span of 16 bases. The CDR3 sequence is CSVWTDRQNYGYTF. In DNA form, the CDR3 reads TGCAGCGTCTGGACAGACAGACAGAACTATGGCTACACCTTC.

This clonotype was observed a single time. The chain employs TRBV29-1 and TRBJ2-2, with D possibly TRBD2 on 5 matching bases. The CDR3 covers 13 residues. V was shortened by 7 bases and J by 1 base, with 10 bases between the two germline ends. Germline-derived CDR1 and CDR2 are SQVTM and ANQGSEA. The CDR3 DNA reads as TGCAGCGCACTAGTGGGGAACACCGGGGAGCTGTTTTTT. Translating gives CSALVGNTGELFF.

The chain couples TRBV9 to TRBJ1-2; D is uncertain. Germline loops: CDR1 SGDLS, CDR2 YYNGEE. The CDR3 contains 14 residues. V was shortened by 0 bases and J by 0 bases, with 6 bases between the two germline ends. The DNA for the CDR3 is TGTGCCAGCAGCGTAGATACAGCTAACTATGGCTACACCTTC. This gives the protein CASSVDTANYGYTF. The entire variable domain, with the rest obtained from reference TRBV9 and TRBJ1-2, is as follows: DSGVTQTPKHLITATGQRVTLRCSPRSGDLSVYWYQQSLDQGLQFLIQYYNGEERAKGNILERFSAQQFPDLHSELNLSSLELGDSALYFCASSVDTANYGYTFGSGTRLTVV.

CDR3 residues: CAQQRLGLDRGSGENIQYF. The CDR3 DNA is TGTGCCCAGCAGCGATTGGGCCTGGACAGGGGTTCGGGGGAAAACATTCAGTACTTC. V is TRBV6-1 and J is TRBJ2-4, with 9 bases matching TRBD1. This CDR3 spans 19 amino acids. Per the germline V gene, CDR1 is MNHNS and CDR2 is SASEGT. Unmatched junction bases numbered 25, after V lost 11 bases and J lost 5 bases.

The chain employs TRBV29-1 and TRBJ1-2, with no clear D. In germline, CDR1 is SQVTM, CDR2 ANQGSEA. V lost 2 bases and J lost 4, with 11 bases in between. This CDR3 comprises 13 residues. CDR3 protein: CSVETNQAYGYTF. In DNA form, the CDR3 reads TGCAGCGTTGAAACAAACCAAGCCTATGGCTACACCTTC.

A few counts support this clonotype. The rearrangement joins TRBV24-1 to TRBJ1-1, with 8 bases fitting TRBD1. CDR1 is KGHDR, CDR2 SFDVKD, per germline. The CDR3 spans 11 residues. V shed 7 bases, J shed 7 bases, and the junction held 1 base outside the gene matches. CDR3 loop: CATSGTGEAFF. CDR3 sequence (DNA): TGTGCCACCAGCGGGACAGGTGAAGCTTTCTTT.

This clonotype has a handful of counts. The chain is built from TRBV4-2 and TRBJ2-1, with D tentatively TRBD2 (6 bases). Per the germline V gene, CDR1 is LGHNA and CDR2 is YNFKEQ. The V and J ends lost 0 bases and 2 bases respectively, with 17 bases between them. This CDR3 is 18 amino acids long. In nucleotides, the CDR3 is TGTGCCAGCAGCCAAGACGGGTCGGGGGAGCCCCCCTACAATGAGCAGTTCTTC. Translating gives CASSQDGSGEPPYNEQFF.

The chain recombines TRBV5-1 with TRBJ2-5; perhaps TRBD2 as D (5 bases). Trimming cost V 2 bases and J 2 bases, with 22 bases left between them. Germline CDR1 reads SGHRS; CDR2 reads YFSETQ. This CDR3 has 18 residues. The CDR3 region is CASSFDDTRATPQETQYF. The CDR3 region has the DNA TGCGCCAGCAGCTTCGACGACACTAGAGCCACACCACAAGAGACCCAGTACTTC.

This clonotype was recorded a few times. V usage is TRBV20-1 and J usage is TRBJ2-7; D gene ambiguous. The germline V gene has CDR1 DFQATT and CDR2 SNEGSKA (reference sequence). CDR3 length: 13 residues. V lost 5 bases to trimming and J lost 1 base, with 12 bases between them. The CDR3 sequence is CSARNDESYEQYF. The DNA of the CDR3 is TGCAGTGCTCGCAATGACGAATCCTACGAGCAGTACTTC.

The chain is built from TRBV20-1 and TRBJ2-4; 7 bases agree with TRBD1. Trimming took 4 bases from V and 5 from J; bases not matched to a gene: 5. This CDR3 is built from 13 residues. Per germline, CDR1 DFQATT and CDR2 SNEGSKA (reference sequence). The CDR3 nucleotides are TGCAGTGCTATACGGGACAGTGAAAACATTCAGTACTTC. This codes for CSAIRDSENIQYF.

V is TRBV4-3 and J is TRBJ2-7; 10 bases match TRBD1. This CDR3 has 18 amino acids. The V gene's germline CDR1 is LGHNA and CDR2 YSLEER. V gave up 0 bases and J gave up 6 bases; unmatched junction bases: 14. Here the CDR3 DNA reads TGCGCCAGCAGCCAAGAGCGTGAGGCCGGGACAGGGGCCTTCGAGCAGTACTTC. Protein product: CASSQEREAGTGAFEQYF.

A few counts support this clonotype. The chain couples TRBV28 to TRBJ2-5; TRBD1 agrees at 9 bases. The CDR3 has 15 residues. In germline, CDR1 is MDHEN, CDR2 SYDVKM. J gave up 1 base and V 6 bases, and 6 bases lay outside the gene matches. CDR3 bases: TGTGCCAGCAGACCCGGGACAGGGATCCAAGAGACCCAGTACTTC. Protein: CASRPGTGIQETQYF.

Turning to this clonotype: A read error may be the cause here, since a much bigger clone is one base away. CDR3 residues: CASGELAGGETQYF. In DNA, the CDR3 is TGTGCCAGCGGCGAACTAGCGGGCGGAGAGACCCAGTACTTC. This chain joins TRBV5-5 and TRBJ2-5; 9 bases line up with TRBD2. The junction had 8 bases not matched to a gene; V was cut back by 7 bases and J by 4 bases. The CDR3 covers 14 residues. CDR1 and CDR2 (germline): SGHKS, YYEKEE (reference sequence).

V and J are TRBV5-1 and TRBJ2-2, with TRBD1 identical over 8 bases. The CDR3 is 21 residues long. V gave up 4 bases and J gave up 4 bases; unmatched junction bases: 24. Germline CDR1 and CDR2: SGHRS and YFSETQ. Here the CDR3 DNA reads TGCGCCAGCAGCCTTTGGCCTCCTGGACAGGGCGAAGGAGCTGGCACCGGGGAGCTGTTTTTT. Translation: CASSLWPPGQGEGAGTGELFF.

J is TRBJ1-1 and V is TRBV7-2; the D is unclear. This CDR3 is built from 16 residues. Trimming shortened V by 2 bases and J by 2 bases, and 15 bases separated the two germline ends. Per germline, CDR1 SGHTA and CDR2 FQGNSA. The CDR3 reads CASSLSVAGVNTEAFF. The CDR3 bases are TGTGCCAGCAGCTTAAGCGTTGCCGGGGTAAACACTGAAGCTTTCTTT.

This clonotype was seen a few times. The CDR3 coding sequence is TGTGCCCCCGACGCTAGCGGGAGCTCCTACAATGAGCAGTTCTTC. Its translation is CAPDASGSSYNEQFF. This chain links TRBV10-3 with TRBJ2-1; 10 bases match TRBD2. The trim removed 11 bases at V and 0 bases at J, leaving 7 bases unmatched. This CDR3 has 15 residues. Per germline, CDR1 ENHRY and CDR2 SYGVKD.

This clonotype was counted at least ten times. The chain carries TRBV29-1 and TRBJ2-7, with 12 bases identical to TRBD2. CDR3 size: 14 residues. The germline gives CDR1 SQVTM, CDR2 ANQGSEA. The junction had 4 bases not matched to a gene; V was cut back by 3 bases and J by 4 bases. The CDR3 DNA is TGCAGCGTTGAGACTAGCGGGAGAAGTTACGAGCAGTACTTC. Translation: CSVETSGRSYEQYF.

This clonotype occurred a few times. This chain joins TRBV3-1 and TRBJ1-2, with 7 bases identical to TRBD1. The V and J ends lost 4 bases and 4 bases, in that order; junction bases with no gene match: 6. Germline assignment: CDR1 LGHDT and CDR2 YNNKEL (reference sequence). The CDR3 covers 14 residues. The DNA for the CDR3 is TGTGCCAGCAGCCCCGACAGGGACCCCTATGGCTACACCTTC. Translated, it gives CASSPDRDPYGYTF.

This clonotype was seen a handful of times. The chain couples TRBV3-1 to TRBJ2-1, with TRBD2 matching over 8 bases. Judging by the DNA end, TRBJ2-7 fits better; the J call may be wrong. CDR1 and CDR2 (germline): LGHDT, YNNKEL (reference sequence). The length of the CDR3 is 15 residues. The CDR3 spells CASSQATGGNYEQYF. Here the CDR3 DNA reads TGTGCCAGCAGCCAAGCGACGGGAGGGAACTACGAGCAGTACTTC.

This clonotype has only a few counts. The chain uses TRBV13 and TRBJ2-3, with D tentatively TRBD1 (5 bases). The CDR3 length is 16 residues. Germline loops: CDR1 PRHDT, CDR2 FYEKMQ (reference sequence). Trimming stripped 1 base from V and 0 bases from J, with 11 bases between. The chain's CDR3 is CASSLVTDPSTDTQYF. The CDR3 DNA reads as TGTGCCAGCAGCTTAGTGACAGACCCTAGCACAGATACGCAGTATTTT.

The chain has TRBV7-2 and TRBJ2-3; the D is unclear. With 7 bases removed from V and 0 bases from J, the gap between germline ends came to 17 bases. This CDR3 has 16 amino acids. Germline V gene data show CDR1 as SGHTA and CDR2 as FQGNSA. The CDR3 region is CASNPPTARSTDTQYF. Written as DNA, the CDR3 is TGTGCCAGCAACCCTCCTACGGCGCGGAGCACAGATACGCAGTATTTT. Full variable domain (remainder filled in from reference TRBV7-2 and TRBJ2-3): GAGVSQSPSNKVTEKGKDVELRCDPISGHTALYWYRQSLGQGLEFLIYFQGNSAPDKSGLPSDRFSAERTGGSVSTLTIQRTQQEDSAVYLCASNPPTARSTDTQYFGPGTRLTVL.

This clonotype was detected a few times. V and J are TRBV4-1 and TRBJ2-5, with TRBD1 as a possible D gene (6 bases). The J call may be wrong; the DNA end is better matched by TRBJ2-1. The CDR3 spans 15 residues. The germline V gene has CDR1 MGHRA and CDR2 YSYEKL. CDR3 in amino acids: CASSRDQGFHNEQFF. As DNA, the CDR3 is TGCGCCAGCAGCCGGGACCAGGGGTTCCACAATGAGCAGTTCTTC.

This clonotype was picked up a small number of times. This rearrangement joins TRBV6-5 to TRBJ1-4; unclear D gene. The germline V gene encodes CDR1 MNHEY and CDR2 SVGAGI. Trimming removed 2 bases from V and 10 bases from J, with 20 bases in between. The CDR3 is 16 residues long. The CDR3 loop reads CASSYDETMSAGKLFF. The CDR3 nucleotides are TGTGCCAGCAGTTACGATGAGACCATGTCGGCGGGAAAACTGTTTTTT.

The V call is TRBV28, the J call TRBJ2-4; the match to TRBD2 covers 9 bases. The CDR3 totals 18 residues. Per the germline V gene, CDR1 is MDHEN and CDR2 is SYDVKM. After removal of 2 bases from V and 1 base from J, the junction contained 9 bases not matched to a gene. CDR3 nucleotides: TGTGCCAGCAGTTTAGGTGGTAGCGGGAGCTTGGCCAAAAACATTCAGTACTTC. The encoded protein is CASSLGGSGSLAKNIQYF.

This clonotype was seen repeatedly, ten times or more. Here the CDR3 reads CASSSGQDNEKLFF. The CDR3 DNA sequence: TGTGCCAGCAGCTCTGGACAGGATAATGAAAAACTGTTTTTT. The V and J genes are TRBV7-9 and TRBJ1-4, with 7 positions matching TRBD1. Germline V lookup: CDR1 SEHNR, CDR2 FQNEAQ (reference sequence). The CDR3 is made up of 14 amino acids. V lost 4 bases, J lost 4 bases, and 3 bases stayed unmatched.

V is TRBV7-2 and J is TRBJ2-7; possible D gene TRBD2, 6 bases. The ends were cut back, 4 bases at V and 3 bases at J, with 16 bases in the middle. Per the germline V gene, CDR1 is SGHTA and CDR2 is FQGNSA. The CDR3 has 15 amino acids. CDR3 residues: CASSSFPGLIYEQYF. In nucleotides, the CDR3 is TGTGCCAGCAGCTCATTCCCGGGACTCATCTACGAGCAGTACTTC.

The V gene is TRBV20-1, the J gene TRBJ2-7, with D possibly TRBD2 on 5 matching bases. With 1 base removed from V and 4 bases from J, the gap between germline ends came to 17 bases. This CDR3 comprises 15 residues. CDR1 and CDR2 from the germline V gene are DFQATT and SNEGSKA (reference sequence). The CDR3, as DNA: TGCAGTGCTAGAGCCCCACGGGATGTTAGTTACGAGCAGTACTTC. Protein product: CSARAPRDVSYEQYF.

The chain joins TRBV2 to TRBJ2-5; D is uncertain. The CDR3 extends over 14 amino acids. V was shortened by 3 bases and J by 4 bases, with 12 bases between the two germline ends. From germline, CDR1 is SNHLY and CDR2 FYNNEI. The CDR3 DNA reads as TGTGCCAGCAGTGAGTTTTGGGGTCCAGAGACCCAGTACTTC. Residues: CASSEFWGPETQYF. Filled out from reference TRBV2 and TRBJ2-5, the complete variable domain reads EPEVTQTPSHQVTQMGQEVILRCVPISNHLYFYWYRQILGQKVEFLVSFYNNEISEKSEIFDDQFSVERPDGSNFTLKIRSTKLEDSAMYFCASSEFWGPETQYFGPGTRLLVL.

The J gene is TRBJ2-7, the V gene TRBV20-1, with D unclear. The CDR3 is 12 amino acids. Trimming took 4 bases from V and 2 from J, leaving 9 bases between them. The germline V gene has CDR1 DFQATT and CDR2 SNEGSKA (reference sequence). The CDR3: CSAIRGAYEQYF. The DNA for the CDR3 is TGCAGTGCTATTCGTGGGGCCTACGAGCAGTACTTC.